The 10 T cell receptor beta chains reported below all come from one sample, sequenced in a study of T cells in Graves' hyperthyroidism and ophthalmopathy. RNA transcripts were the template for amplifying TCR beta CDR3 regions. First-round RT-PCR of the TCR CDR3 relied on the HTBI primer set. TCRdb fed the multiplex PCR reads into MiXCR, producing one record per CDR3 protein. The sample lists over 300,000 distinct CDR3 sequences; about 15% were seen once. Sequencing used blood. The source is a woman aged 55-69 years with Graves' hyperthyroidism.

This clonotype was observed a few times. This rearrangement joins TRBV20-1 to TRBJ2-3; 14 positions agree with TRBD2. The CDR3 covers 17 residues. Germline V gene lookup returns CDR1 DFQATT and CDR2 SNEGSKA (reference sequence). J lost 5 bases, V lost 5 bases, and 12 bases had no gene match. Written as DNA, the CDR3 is TGCAGTGCTTTTCCCCCCCCCGGGACTAGCGGGAGAGATACGCAGTATTTT. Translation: CSAFPPPGTSGRDTQYF.

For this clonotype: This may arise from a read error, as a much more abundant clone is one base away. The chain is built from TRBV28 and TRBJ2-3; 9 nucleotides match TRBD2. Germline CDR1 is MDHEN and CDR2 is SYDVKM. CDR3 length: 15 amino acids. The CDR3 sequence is CASSYSGRGADSQYF. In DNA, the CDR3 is TGTGCCAGCAGTTATAGCGGGAGAGGGGCAGATTCGCAGTATTTT.

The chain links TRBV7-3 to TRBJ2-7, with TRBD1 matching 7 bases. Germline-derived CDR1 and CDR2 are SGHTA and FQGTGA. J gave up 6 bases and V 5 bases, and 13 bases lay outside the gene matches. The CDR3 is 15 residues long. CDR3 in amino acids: CASSLPDRWRSEQYF. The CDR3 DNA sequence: TGTGCCAGCAGCCTCCCGGACAGGTGGCGATCCGAGCAGTACTTC. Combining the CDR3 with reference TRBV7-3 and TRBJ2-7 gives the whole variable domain GAGVSQTPSNKVTEKGKYVELRCDPISGHTALYWYRQSLGQGPEFLIYFQGTGAADDSGLPNDRFFAVRPEGSVSTLKIQRTERGDSAVYLCASSLPDRWRSEQYFGPGTRLTVT.

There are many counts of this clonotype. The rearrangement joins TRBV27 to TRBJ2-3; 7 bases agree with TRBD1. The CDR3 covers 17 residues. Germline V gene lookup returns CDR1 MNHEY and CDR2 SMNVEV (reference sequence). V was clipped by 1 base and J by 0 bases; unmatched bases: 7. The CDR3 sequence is CASSLWGQRRSTDTQYF. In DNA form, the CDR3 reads TGTGCCAGCAGTTTATGGGGACAGCGGCGTAGCACAGATACGCAGTATTTT.

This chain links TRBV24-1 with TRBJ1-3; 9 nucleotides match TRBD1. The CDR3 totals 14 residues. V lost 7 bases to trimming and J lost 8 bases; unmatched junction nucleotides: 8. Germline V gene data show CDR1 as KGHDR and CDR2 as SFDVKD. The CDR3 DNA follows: TGTGCCACCAGCGACACAGGGGGCACAGACACCATATATTTT. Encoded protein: CATSDTGGTDTIYF.

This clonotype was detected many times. The CDR3 reads CASSRTGGKQFF. The CDR3 nucleotides read TGTGCCAGCAGCCGGACAGGGGGTAAGCAGTTCTTC. The J gene is TRBJ2-1, the V gene TRBV3-1; the match to TRBD1 covers 10 bases. CDR1 and CDR2 (germline): LGHDT, YNNKEL (reference sequence). The CDR3 has 12 residues. The V gene end was trimmed by 4 bases and the J gene end by 11 bases; junction bases not matched to a gene: 2.

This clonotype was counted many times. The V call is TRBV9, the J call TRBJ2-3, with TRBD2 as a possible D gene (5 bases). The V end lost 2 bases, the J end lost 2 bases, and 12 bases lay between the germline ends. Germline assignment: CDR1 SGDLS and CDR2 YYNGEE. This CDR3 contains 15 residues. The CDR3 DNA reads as TGTGCCAGCAGCGTTAATGACTACTCCACAGATACGCAGTATTTT. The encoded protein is CASSVNDYSTDTQYF.

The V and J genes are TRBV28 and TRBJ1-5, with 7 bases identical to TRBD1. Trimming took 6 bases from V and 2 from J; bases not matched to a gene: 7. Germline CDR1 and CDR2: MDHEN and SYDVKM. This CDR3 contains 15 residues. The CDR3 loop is CASSKAGGGNQPQHF. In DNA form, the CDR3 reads TGTGCCAGCAGCAAAGCAGGGGGTGGCAATCAGCCCCAGCATTTT.

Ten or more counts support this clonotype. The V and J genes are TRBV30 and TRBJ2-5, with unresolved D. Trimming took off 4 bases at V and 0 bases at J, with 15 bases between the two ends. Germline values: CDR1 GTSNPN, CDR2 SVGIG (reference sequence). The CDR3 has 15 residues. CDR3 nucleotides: TGTGCCTGGAACTATCTCCGGGCCAACCAAGAGACCCAGTACTTC. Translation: CAWNYLRANQETQYF.

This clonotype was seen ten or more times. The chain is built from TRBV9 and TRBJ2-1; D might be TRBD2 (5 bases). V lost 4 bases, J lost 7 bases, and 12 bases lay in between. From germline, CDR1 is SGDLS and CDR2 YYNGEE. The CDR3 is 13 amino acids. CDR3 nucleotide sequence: TGTGCCAGCAGCCCGGGAACGGGGAATGAGCAGTTCTTC. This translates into CASSPGTGNEQFF.